This record covers a single TCR beta chain. The target of this receptor is not known. The record has no base qualities; no much larger clone is one base away. These data come from a study of blood T cell repertoires in COVID-19 (dated by TCRdb to the early 2020s). Notes on the research overall: Samples covering the acute and convalescent phases of COVID-19 were provided by collaborators in the United States, Italy and Spain. The material from the prospective study consisted of cDNA or gDNA derived from T cells, B-cell-depleted T cells, or PBMCs. The dataset comprised deeply sampled blood TCRbeta repertoires from subjects exposed to, actively infected with, or recovered from COVID-19. The repertoires were made available in a free public database intended to serve as a resource for research on the immune response to SARS-CoV-2. The samples were drawn from two sources: the first 160 participants of the ongoing ImmuneRACE study, and about 1,300 subjects contributed by 6 global collaborators. Sample metadata almost always included a de-identified subject ID, COVID-19 status, age in years and sex. Where available, HLA class I and class II types were obtained from metadata supplied by the sample provider rather than from assay-based typing. Broader findings and caveats from the paper: The amount of clinical and demographic metadata varied by source and participant and was provided uncurated.

Participants in the prospective study were aged about 18 to 95 years, lived in some 24 United States geographic areas, and enrolled through a virtual design. In the prospective study, cohorts were assigned on the basis of participant-reported clinical history obtained from a screening survey and a study questionnaire. ImmuneRACE Cohort 3 recovered participants were defined by two consecutive negative NP/OP PCR tests, healthcare professional clearance, or symptom resolution. Each participant in the prospective study had whole blood, serum and a nasopharyngeal or oropharyngeal swab collected by mobile phlebotomists. Over a roughly 2-month period, participants in the prospective study had the option of providing additional blood draws and questionnaires. Blood samples from the prospective study were shipped frozen or at room temperature prior to DNA extraction. TCRbeta CDR3 regions were amplified from genomic DNA by means of the immunoSEQ Assay, a bias-controlled multiplex PCR. The study's processing was this. The number of nucleated cells in each sample was estimated by amplification of reference gene primers within the assay. To quantify the absolute abundance of each unique TCRbeta CDR3 rearrangement, sequence reads were collapsed and filtered. For each sample, productive Simpson clonality was calculated as the square root of Simpson's diversity index over productive rearrangements. The immuneACCESS repertoire file appears here via TCRdb, limited to in-frame rearrangements. These files lack a portion of the clones; in checked studies, under half of the deficit traces to unresolved V genes, and the cause of the others is not known. Clone size and the V and J calls come from that table; the DNA yielded D and trimming. The sample records 250,000 to 350,000 clones, approximately 85% of which are singletons. The top ten clones comprise about 4.1% of the sample.

Sequencing used PBMCs or T cells enriched from blood (not recorded which). The sequence was collected from a woman aged 30 to 39 who had recovered from COVID-19.

In nucleotides, the sequence is TGTGCCAGTAGTGCCTTACCCCAGGGTCGGATGGATTCACCCCTCCACTTT. Protein translation: CASSALPQGRMDSPLHF. The chain joins TRBV19 to TRBJ1-6, and perhaps TRBD1 as D gene, on 5 matching bases. The germline ends are 22 bases apart after V is trimmed by 5 bases and J by 8 bases. As encoded in the germline V gene (reference sequence), CDR1 is LNHDA while CDR2 is SQIVND. Spanning cysteine to phenylalanine, the CDR3 consists of 17 amino acids. The sequence is cut down to CDR3 DNA, 51 bases in frame from base 1.